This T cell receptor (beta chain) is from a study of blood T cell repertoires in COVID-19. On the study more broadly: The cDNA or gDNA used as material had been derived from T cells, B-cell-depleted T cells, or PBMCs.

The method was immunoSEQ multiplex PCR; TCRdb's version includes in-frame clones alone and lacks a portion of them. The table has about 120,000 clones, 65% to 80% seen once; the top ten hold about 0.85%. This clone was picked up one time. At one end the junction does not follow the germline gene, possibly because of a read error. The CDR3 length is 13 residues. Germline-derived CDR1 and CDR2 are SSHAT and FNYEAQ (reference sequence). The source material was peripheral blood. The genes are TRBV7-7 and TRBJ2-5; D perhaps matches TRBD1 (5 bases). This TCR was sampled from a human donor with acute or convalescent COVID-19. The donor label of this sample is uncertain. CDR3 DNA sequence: TGTGCTAGCAGCTTTCGACAGCTAGAGACCCAGTACTTC. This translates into CASSFRQLETQYF. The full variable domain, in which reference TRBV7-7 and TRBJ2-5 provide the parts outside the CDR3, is GAGVSQSPRYKVTKRGQDVTLRCDPISSHATLYWYQQALGQGPEFLTYFNYEAQPDKSGLPSDRFSAERPEGSISTLTIQRTEQRDSAMYRCASSFRQLETQYFGPGTRLLVL.